This T cell receptor beta chain was recorded in a study of metastatic and nonmetastatic thyroid tumors. Looking at the study overall: Blood and tumor or nodule tissue repertoires from malignant and benign thyroid patients were compared.

No treatment of any kind had been given to any patient before thyroid surgery. The germline CDR1 and CDR2 sequences are MRHNA and SNTAGT. CDR3 length: 13 residues. V was shortened by 4 bases and J by 7 bases, with 8 bases between the two germline ends. TCRdb re-processed the PCR reads through MiXCR. The repertoire includes some 26,000 clones, 3.5% to 4.5% of them detected once, and around 3.1% sits in the top ten. This clone is medium-sized by share. The chain links TRBV6-4 to TRBJ1-6; D remains ambiguous. The source is a male donor with papillary thyroid cancer or a benign thyroid nodule (not recorded which). Some clones in this sample may be carry-over from other donors' samples. Sequenced input: blood. This CDR3 reads CASSGEENSPLHF. The CDR3, as DNA: TGTGCCAGCAGTGGGGAAGAAAATTCACCCCTCCACTTT.